This is a list of T cell receptor beta chains from one sample in a study of blood T cell repertoires in COVID-19. Only in-frame clones appear in the TCRdb table, and some are missing; sequencing was by immunoSEQ multiplex PCR. The table shows roughly 500,000 clones, with approximately 88% occurring only once. Sequencing was done on a sample of PBMCs or T cells enriched from blood (not recorded which). The receptors were sampled from a woman aged 40 to 55 who had recovered from COVID-19. Each CDR3 is given with its conserved first and last residue.

TRBV7-2 | CASSGSPPWREGGHEQFF
TRBV5-1 | CASSPRTIYNEQFF
TRBV2 | CASSPGRGQADFSGNTIYF
TRBV5-1 | CASSWTSGDLRNEQFF
TRBV4-1 | CASSERQDYNSPLHF
TRBV5-1 | CASTQEGLAVNNEQFF
TRBV10-3 | CAISESRSAYEQYF
TRBV15 | CATSRDHSGTNTEAFF
TRBV28 | CASSLGGEGNEKLFF
TRBV7-6 | CASSLGRGDTQYF
TRBV9 | CASSVGTGSGETQYF
TRBV6-5 | CASRGDRGIDGYTF
TRBV30 | CAWSAHGATYEKLFF
TRBV19 | CASSLLAGNTDTQYF
TRBV6-5 | CASSLQINNSPLHF
TRBV12-3/TRBV12-4 | CASSTGYYEQYF
TRBV5-4 | CASSLDPAGYNEQFF
TRBV11-3 | CASSPGLASGLGVDTQYF
TRBV19 | CASRDRVGPYEQYF
TRBV25-1 | CASSESANRGGNQPQHF
TRBV11-2 | CASSLGVAASGVYEQYF
TRBV3-1/TRBV3-2 | CASTGGAVGMDTEAFF
TRBV5-6 | CASSLQESTDTQYF
TRBV27 | CASSARWGGDEKLFF
TRBV11-2 | CASSFEPHRGLANTEAFF
TRBV5-6 | CASSSPQGTYGYTF
TRBV5-1 | CASSQGQVKETQYF
TRBV29-1 | CSVERQNNEQFF